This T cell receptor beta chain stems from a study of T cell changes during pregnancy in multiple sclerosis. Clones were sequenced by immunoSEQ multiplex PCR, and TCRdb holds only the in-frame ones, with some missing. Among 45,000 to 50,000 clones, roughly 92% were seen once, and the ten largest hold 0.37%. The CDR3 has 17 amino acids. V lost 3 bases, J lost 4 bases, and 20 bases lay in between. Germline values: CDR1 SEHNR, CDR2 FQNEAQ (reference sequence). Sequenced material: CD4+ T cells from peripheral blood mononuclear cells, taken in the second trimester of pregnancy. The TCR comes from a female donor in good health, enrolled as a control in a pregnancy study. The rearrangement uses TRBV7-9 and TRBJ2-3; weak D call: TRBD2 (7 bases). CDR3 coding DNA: TGTGCCAGCAGCTTGAAATTCGCGGGGGCCTCCCCAGATACGCAGTATTTT. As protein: CASSLKFAGASPDTQYF.